This TCR beta chain was recorded in a study of cytotoxic CD8 clonotypes in ibrutinib-treated CLL. Study-wide background: With a range of 6 to 36, the median treatment time before response samples were taken was about twelve months. Samples showed on average around 260,000 productive templates and about 100,000 productive rearrangements. Study-level results: Against age-matched healthy donors, baseline clonality ran higher and tracked circulating CD8+ T-cell counts. Private clonotypes, not public ones, expanded at ibrutinib response.

Germline loops: CDR1 SGHDN, CDR2 FVKESK. This CDR3 has 19 residues. V was clipped by 1 base and J by 4 bases, with 23 bases between them. As concerns this clone: Its antigen remains unidentified.

Sequencing was performed with immunoSEQ multiplex PCR; in TCRdb, only in-frame clones are kept and a portion is missing. The sample has more than 110,000 clones; about 91% are singletons. V usage is TRBV14 and J usage is TRBJ2-1, with D perhaps TRBD1 or TRBD2 (6 bases each). This clonotype was sampled from a human donor with chronic lymphocytic leukemia. The specimen was PBMCs, collected after 12 months of ibrutinib treatment. The CDR3 loop reads CASSQVTPFYRAGYNEQFF. CDR3 nucleotide sequence: TGTGCCAGCAGCCAAGTTACACCGTTCTACAGGGCGGGATACAATGAGCAGTTCTTC.